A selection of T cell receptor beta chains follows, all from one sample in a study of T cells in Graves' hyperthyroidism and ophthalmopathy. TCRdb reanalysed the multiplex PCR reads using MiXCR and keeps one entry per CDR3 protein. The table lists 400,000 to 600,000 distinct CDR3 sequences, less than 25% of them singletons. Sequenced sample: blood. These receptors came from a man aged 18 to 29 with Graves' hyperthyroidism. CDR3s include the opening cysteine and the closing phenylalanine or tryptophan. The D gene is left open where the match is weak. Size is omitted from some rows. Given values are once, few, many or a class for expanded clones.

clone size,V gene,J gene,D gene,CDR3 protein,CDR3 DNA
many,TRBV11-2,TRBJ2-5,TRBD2,CASSRTSGQETQYF,TGTGCCAGCAGCCGGACTAGCGGGCAAGAGACCCAGTACTTC
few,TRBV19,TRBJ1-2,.,CASSDTGRTGYTF,TGTGCCAGTAGCGATACAGGGAGGACAGGCTACACCTTC
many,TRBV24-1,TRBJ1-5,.,CATTGLGIYSNQPQHF,TGTGCCACCACAGGGCTGGGGATTTACAGCAATCAGCCCCAGCATTTT
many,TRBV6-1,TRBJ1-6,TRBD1,CASCLRTGGNSPLHF,TGTGCCAGCTGTCTCCGGACAGGGGGGAATTCACCCCTCCACTTT
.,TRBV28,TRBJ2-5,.,CASSPEGQYLQETQYF,TGTGCCAGCAGCCCAGAAGGACAGTACCTTCAAGAGACCCAGTACTTC
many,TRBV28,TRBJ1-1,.,CASSPKTEAFF,TGTGCCAGCAGTCCCAAAACTGAAGCTTTCTTT
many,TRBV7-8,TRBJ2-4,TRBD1,CASSAGQGRNIQYF,TGTGCCAGCAGCGCCGGACAGGGAAGAAACATTCAGTACTTC
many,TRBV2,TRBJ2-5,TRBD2,CASSEYSGGAETQYF,TGTGCCAGCAGTGAATATAGCGGGGGTGCGGAGACCCAGTACTTC
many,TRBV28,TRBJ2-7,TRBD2,CASSPITLGGGEWDEQYF,TGTGCCAGCAGTCCCATTACCCTGGGGGGGGGGGAGTGGGACGAGCAGTACTTC
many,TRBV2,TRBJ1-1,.,CASSEADTEAFF,TGTGCCAGCAGTGAGGCGGATACTGAAGCTTTCTTT
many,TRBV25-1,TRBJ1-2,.,CASSVGTAYGYTF,TGTGCCAGCAGTGTCGGGACGGCCTATGGCTACACCTTC
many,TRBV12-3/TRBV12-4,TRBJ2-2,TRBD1,CASNPGGTTNTGELFF,TGTGCCAGCAACCCAGGGGGAACGACGAACACCGGGGAGCTGTTTTTT
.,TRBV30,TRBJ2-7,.,CAWSVQGSHEQYF,TGTGCCTGGAGTGTACAAGGGAGCCACGAGCAGTACTTC
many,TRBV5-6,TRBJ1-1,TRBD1,CASSSDRGSTEAFF,TGTGCCAGCAGCTCGGACAGGGGTAGCACTGAAGCTTTCTTT
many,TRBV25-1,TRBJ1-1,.,CASSPIAGTGNPEAFF,TGTGCCAGCAGTCCAATAGCGGGAACAGGGAACCCTGAAGCTTTCTTT
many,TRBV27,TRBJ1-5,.,CASSLYVPAGNQPQHF,TGTGCCAGCAGTCTCTACGTCCCGGCGGGCAATCAGCCCCAGCATTTT
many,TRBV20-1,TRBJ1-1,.,CSAPNDSPRRAFF,TGCAGTGCCCCAAACGACAGCCCTCGAAGGGCTTTCTTT
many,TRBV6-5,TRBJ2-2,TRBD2,CASSSGLAIGELFF,TGTGCCAGCAGTTCGGGACTAGCTATCGGGGAGCTGTTTTTT
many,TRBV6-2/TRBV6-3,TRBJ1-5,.,CASSSIGDNPNQPQHF,TGTGCCAGCAGTTCCATCGGGGACAACCCAAATCAGCCCCAGCATTTT
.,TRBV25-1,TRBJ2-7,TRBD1,CASRGPRDRLEGQYF,TGTGCCAGCAGAGGCCCCCGGGACAGGCTCGAGGGGCAGTACTTC
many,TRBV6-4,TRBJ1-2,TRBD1,CASRPGRTGGVGLADGYTF,TGTGCCAGCAGACCGGGGCGGACAGGGGGCGTTGGCCTCGCGGATGGCTACACCTTC
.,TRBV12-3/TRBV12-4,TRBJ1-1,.,CASSTPTRTAEAFF,TGTGCCAGCAGTACGCCGACAAGGACGGCTGAAGCTTTCTTT
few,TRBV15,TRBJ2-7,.,CATSRDQSSYEQYF,TGTGCCACCAGCAGAGATCAGAGCTCCTACGAGCAGTACTTC
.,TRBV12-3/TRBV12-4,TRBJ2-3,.,CASSNWGDPQYF,TGTGCCAGCAGTAATTGGGGTGACCCGCAGTATTTT
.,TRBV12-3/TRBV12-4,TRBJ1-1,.,CASSFGGLGTAEAFF,TGTGCCAGCAGTTTTGGGGGGCTCGGGACCGCTGAAGCTTTCTTT
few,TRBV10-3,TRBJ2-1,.,CAISESGNEQFF,TGTGCCATCAGTGAGTCGGGGAATGAGCAGTTCTTC
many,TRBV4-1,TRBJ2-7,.,CASSPWTVSYEQYF,TGCGCCAGCAGCCCGTGGACGGTATCCTACGAGCAGTACTTC
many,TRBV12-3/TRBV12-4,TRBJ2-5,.,CASSLWGQETQYF,TGTGCCAGCAGTTTATGGGGCCAAGAGACCCAGTACTTC
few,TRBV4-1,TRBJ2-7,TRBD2,CASSQRAAGDSYEQYF,TGCGCCAGCAGCCAGAGGGCAGCGGGGGATTCCTACGAGCAGTACTTC
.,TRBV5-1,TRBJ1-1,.,CASSQQGLGAFF,TGCGCCAGCAGCCAACAGGGCCTGGGAGCTTTCTTT
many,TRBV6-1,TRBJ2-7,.,CASSERHGEDYEQYF,TGTGCCAGCAGTGAACGTCACGGGGAGGACTACGAGCAGTACTTC
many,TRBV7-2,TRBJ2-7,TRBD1,CASSSRPGQSYEQYF,TGTGCCAGCAGCTCCCGGCCGGGACAGAGCTACGAGCAGTACTTC
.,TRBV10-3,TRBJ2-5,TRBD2,CATSLGLAGVETQYF,TGTGCCACGTCGTTGGGGCTAGCGGGAGTCGAGACCCAGTACTTC
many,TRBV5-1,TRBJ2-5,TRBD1,CASSGQGFQETQYF,TGCGCCAGCAGCGGACAGGGTTTTCAAGAGACCCAGTACTTC
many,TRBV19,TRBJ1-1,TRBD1,CASSTGQVNTEAFF,TGTGCCAGTAGTACCGGACAGGTGAACACTGAAGCTTTCTTT
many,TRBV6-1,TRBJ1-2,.,CASSEVGSYTF,TGTGCCAGCAGTGAAGTGGGGAGCTACACCTTC
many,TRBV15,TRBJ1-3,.,CATSSGGGAGNTIYF,TGTGCCACCAGTTCTGGAGGGGGGGCTGGAAACACCATATATTTT
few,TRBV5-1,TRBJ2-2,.,CASRQSDTGELFF,TGCGCCAGCAGACAGAGCGACACCGGGGAGCTGTTTTTT
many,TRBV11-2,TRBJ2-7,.,CASSKSGIYEQYF,TGTGCCAGCAGTAAATCGGGGATCTACGAGCAGTACTTC
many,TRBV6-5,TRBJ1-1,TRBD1,CASSTTGTGRDTEAFF,TGTGCCAGCAGTACTACCGGGACAGGGAGGGACACTGAAGCTTTCTTT
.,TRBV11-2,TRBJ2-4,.,CASTDPWTENIQYF,TGTGCCAGCACCGACCCCTGGACAGAAAACATTCAGTACTTC
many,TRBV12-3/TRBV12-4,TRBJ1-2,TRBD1,CASSLALGQKNYGYTF,TGTGCCAGCAGTTTAGCCCTGGGACAGAAGAACTATGGCTACACCTTC
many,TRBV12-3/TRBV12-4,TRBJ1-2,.,CASSLGFRDTHGYTF,TGTGCCAGCAGTTTAGGCTTTAGGGACACCCATGGCTACACCTTC